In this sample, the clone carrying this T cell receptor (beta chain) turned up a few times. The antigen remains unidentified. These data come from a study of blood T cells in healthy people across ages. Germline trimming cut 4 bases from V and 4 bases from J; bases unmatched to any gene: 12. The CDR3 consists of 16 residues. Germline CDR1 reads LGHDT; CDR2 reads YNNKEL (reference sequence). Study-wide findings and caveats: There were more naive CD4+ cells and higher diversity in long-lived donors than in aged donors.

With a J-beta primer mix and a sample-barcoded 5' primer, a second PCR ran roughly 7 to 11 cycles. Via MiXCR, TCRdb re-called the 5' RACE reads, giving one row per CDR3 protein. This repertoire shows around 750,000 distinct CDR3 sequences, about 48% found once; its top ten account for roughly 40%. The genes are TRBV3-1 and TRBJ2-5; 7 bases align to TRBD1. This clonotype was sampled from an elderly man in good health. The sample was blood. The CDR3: CASSLRDSGPRETQYF. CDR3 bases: TGTGCCAGCAGCCTTAGGGACAGCGGACCAAGAGAGACCCAGTACTTC.